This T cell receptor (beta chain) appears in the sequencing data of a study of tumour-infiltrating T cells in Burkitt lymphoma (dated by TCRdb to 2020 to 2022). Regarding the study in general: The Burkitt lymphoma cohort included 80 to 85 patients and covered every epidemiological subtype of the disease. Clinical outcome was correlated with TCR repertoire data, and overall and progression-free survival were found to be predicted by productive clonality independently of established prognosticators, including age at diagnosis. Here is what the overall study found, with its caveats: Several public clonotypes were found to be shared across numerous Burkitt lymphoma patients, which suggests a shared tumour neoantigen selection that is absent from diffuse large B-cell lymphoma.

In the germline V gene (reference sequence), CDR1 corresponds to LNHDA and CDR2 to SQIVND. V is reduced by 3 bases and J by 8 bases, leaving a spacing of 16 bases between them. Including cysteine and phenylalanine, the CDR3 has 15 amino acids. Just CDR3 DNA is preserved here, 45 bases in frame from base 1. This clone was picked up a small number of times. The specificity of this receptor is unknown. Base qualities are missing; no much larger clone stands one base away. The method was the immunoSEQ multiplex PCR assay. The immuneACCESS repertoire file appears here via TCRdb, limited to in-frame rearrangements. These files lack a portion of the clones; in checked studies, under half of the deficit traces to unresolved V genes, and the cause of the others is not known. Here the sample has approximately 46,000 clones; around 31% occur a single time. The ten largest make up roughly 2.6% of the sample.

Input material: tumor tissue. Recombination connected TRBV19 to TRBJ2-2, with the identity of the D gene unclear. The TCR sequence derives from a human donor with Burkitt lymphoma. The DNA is TGTGCCAGTAGTATCGTCCCGGCCCCCCTAGGGGAGCTGTTTTTT. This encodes CASSIVPAPLGELFF. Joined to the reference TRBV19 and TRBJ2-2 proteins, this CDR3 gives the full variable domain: DGGITQSPKYLFRKEGQNVTLSCEQNLNHDAMYWYRQDPGQGLRLIYYSQIVNDFQKGDIAEGYSVSREKKESFPLTVTSAQKNPTAFYLCASSIVPAPLGELFFGEGSRLTVL.